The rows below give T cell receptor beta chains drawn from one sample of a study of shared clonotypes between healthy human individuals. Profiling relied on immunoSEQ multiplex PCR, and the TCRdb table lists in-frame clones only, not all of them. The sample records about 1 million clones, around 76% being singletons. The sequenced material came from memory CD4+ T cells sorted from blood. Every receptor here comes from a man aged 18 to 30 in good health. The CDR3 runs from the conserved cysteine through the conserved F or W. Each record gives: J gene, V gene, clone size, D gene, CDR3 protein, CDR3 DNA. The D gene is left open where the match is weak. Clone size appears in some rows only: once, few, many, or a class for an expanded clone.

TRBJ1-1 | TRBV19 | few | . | CATKTDVMNTEAFF | TGTGCCACCAAAACGGACGTGATGAACACTGAAGCTTTCTTT
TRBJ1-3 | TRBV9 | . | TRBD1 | CASSVGQGTGNTIYF | TGTGCCAGCAGCGTCGGACAGGGGACTGGAAACACCATATATTTT
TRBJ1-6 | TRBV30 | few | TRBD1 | CAWRLGQGFYNSPLHF | TGTGCCTGGAGACTAGGACAGGGCTTCTATAATTCACCCCTCCACTTT
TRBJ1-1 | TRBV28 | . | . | CASSLGFQAEAFF | TGTGCCAGCAGTCTTGGCTTTCAGGCTGAAGCTTTCTTT
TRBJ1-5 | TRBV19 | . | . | CASSRGGGPQHF | TGTGCCAGTAGTAGGGGGGGTGGACCCCAGCATTTT
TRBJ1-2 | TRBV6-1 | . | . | CASLKPANYGYTF | TGTGCCAGCCTTAAGCCTGCAAACTATGGCTACACCTTC
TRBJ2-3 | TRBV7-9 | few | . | CASSPGAHTDTQYF | TGTGCCAGCAGTCCCGGGGCCCACACAGATACGCAGTATTTT
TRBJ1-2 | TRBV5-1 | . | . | CASSLYPLDGYTF | TGCGCCAGCAGCTTGTATCCCTTGGATGGCTACACCTTC
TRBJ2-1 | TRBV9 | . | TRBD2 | CASSVGGGSYNEQFF | TGTGCCAGCAGCGTAGGAGGCGGGAGTTACAATGAGCAGTTCTTC
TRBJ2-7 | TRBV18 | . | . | CASCAAQKPYEQYF | TGTGCCAGCTGTGCAGCACAGAAGCCTTACGAGCAGTACTTC
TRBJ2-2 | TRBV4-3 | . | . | CASSQDRGGTGELFF | TGCGCCAGCAGCCAAGACAGGGGAGGCACCGGGGAGCTGTTTTTT
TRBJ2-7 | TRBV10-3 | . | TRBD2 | CAISALGLGGGGEQYF | TGTGCCATCAGTGCTCTTGGTTTGGGCGGGGGGGGCGAGCAGTACTTC
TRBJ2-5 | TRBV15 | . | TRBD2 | CATSSGSLAGKETQYF | TGTGCCACCAGCAGCGGTAGCCTAGCGGGGAAAGAGACCCAGTACTTC
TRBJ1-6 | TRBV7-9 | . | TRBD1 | CASSATGGGDSPLHF | TGTGCCAGCAGCGCTACAGGGGGCGGGGATTCACCCCTCCACTTT
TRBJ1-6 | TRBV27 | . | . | CATPISPLHF | TGTGCCACCCCGATATCACCCCTCCACTTT
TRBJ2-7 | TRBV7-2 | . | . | CASSLARRGYEQYF | TGTGCCAGCAGCTTAGCCCGGCGGGGCTACGAGCAGTACTTC
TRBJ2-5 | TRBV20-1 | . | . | CSAPGRETQYF | TGCAGTGCCCCCGGCAGGGAGACCCAGTACTTC
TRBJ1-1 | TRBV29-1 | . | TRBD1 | CSVVQGVNTEAFF | TGCAGCGTCGTACAGGGGGTGAACACTGAAGCTTTCTTT
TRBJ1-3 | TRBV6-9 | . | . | CASSYTWDGSWGPGNTIYF | TGTGCCAGCAGTTACACCTGGGACGGGTCCTGGGGCCCTGGAAACACCATATATTTT
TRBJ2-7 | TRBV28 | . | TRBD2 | CASSAPGTSGANYEQYF | TGTGCCAGCAGTGCACCTGGGACTAGCGGGGCTAACTACGAGCAGTACTTC
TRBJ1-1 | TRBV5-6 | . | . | CASGPGGNTEAFF | TGTGCCAGCGGACCGGGGGGGAACACTGAAGCTTTCTTT
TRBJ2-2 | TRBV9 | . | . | CASSPLGAGELFF | TGTGCCAGTAGCCCGTTAGGAGCCGGGGAGCTGTTTTTT
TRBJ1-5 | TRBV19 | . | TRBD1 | CASSWVGGGNQPQHF | TGTGCCAGTTCCTGGGTAGGGGGCGGGAATCAGCCCCAGCATTTT
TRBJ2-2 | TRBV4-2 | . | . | CASSQEGGNTGELFF | TGTGCCAGCAGCCAAGAGGGCGGGAACACCGGGGAGCTGTTTTTT
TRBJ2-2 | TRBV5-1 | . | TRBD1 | CASSPHRGDTGELFF | TGCGCCAGCAGCCCCCACAGGGGGGACACCGGGGAGCTGTTTTTT